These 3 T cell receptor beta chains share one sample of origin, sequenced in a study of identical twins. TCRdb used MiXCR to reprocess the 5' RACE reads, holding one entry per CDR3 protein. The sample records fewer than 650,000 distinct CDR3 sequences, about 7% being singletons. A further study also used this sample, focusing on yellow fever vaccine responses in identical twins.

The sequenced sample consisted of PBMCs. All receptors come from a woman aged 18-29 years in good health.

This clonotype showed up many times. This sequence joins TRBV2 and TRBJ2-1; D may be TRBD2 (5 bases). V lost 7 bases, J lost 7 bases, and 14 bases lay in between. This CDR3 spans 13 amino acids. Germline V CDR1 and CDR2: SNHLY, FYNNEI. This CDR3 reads CASTEVAGNEQFF. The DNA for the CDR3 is TGTGCCAGCACCGAAGTGGCGGGTAATGAGCAGTTCTTC.

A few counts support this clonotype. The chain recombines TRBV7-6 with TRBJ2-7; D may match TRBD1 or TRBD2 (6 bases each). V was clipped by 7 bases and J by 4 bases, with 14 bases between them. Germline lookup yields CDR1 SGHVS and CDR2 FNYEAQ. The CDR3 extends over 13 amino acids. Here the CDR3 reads CASTPEGGYEQYF. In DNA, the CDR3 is TGTGCCAGCACCCCAGAGGGGGGATACGAGCAGTACTTC.

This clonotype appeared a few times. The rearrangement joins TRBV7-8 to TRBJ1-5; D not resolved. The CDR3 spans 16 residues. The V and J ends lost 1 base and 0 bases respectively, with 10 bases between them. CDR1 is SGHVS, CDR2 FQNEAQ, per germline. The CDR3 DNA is TGTGCCAGCAGCTTAGGTGGCGGCCATAGCAATCAGCCCCAGCATTTT. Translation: CASSLGGGHSNQPQHF. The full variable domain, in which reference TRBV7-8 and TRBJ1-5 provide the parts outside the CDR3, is GAGVSQSPRYKVAKRGQDVALRCDPISGHVSLFWYQQALGQGPEFLTYFQNEAQLDKSGLPSDRFFAERPEGSVSTLKIQRTQQEDSAVYLCASSLGGGHSNQPQHFGDGTRLSIL.